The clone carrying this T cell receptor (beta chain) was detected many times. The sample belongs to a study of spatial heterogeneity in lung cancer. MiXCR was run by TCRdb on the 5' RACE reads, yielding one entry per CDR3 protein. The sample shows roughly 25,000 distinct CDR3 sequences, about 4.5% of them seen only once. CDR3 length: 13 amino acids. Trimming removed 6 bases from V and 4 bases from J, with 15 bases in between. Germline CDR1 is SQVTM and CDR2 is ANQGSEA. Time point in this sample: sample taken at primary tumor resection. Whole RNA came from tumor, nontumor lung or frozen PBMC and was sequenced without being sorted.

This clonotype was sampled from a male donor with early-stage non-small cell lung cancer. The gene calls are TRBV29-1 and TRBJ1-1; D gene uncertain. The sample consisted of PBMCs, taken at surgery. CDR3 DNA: TGCAGCGTCGGCCACTCCCACGGCACTGAAGCTTTCTTT. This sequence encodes CSVGHSHGTEAFF.